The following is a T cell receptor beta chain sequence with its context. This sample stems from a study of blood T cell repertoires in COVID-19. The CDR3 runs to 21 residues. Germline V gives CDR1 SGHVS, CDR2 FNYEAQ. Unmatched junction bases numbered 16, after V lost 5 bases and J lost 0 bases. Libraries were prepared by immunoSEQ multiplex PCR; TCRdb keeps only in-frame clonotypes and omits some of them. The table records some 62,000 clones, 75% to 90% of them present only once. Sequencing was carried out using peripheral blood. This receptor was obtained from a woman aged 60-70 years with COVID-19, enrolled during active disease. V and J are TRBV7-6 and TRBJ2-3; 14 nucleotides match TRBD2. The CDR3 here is CASSPRAGTSGSSLSTDTQYF. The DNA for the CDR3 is TGTGCCAGCAGCCCGCGCGCCGGGACTAGCGGGAGCTCCTTGAGCACAGATACGCAGTATTTT.